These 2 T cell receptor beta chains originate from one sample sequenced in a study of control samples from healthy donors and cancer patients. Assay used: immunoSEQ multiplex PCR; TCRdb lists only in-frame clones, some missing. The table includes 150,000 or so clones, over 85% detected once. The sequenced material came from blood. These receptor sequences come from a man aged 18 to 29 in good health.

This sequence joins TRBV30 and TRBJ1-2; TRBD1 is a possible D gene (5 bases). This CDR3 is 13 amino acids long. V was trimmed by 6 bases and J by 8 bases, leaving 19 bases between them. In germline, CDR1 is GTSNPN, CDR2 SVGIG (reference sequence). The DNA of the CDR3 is TGTGCCTGCAACCTCCGGAGGGGTGACGGCTACACCTTC. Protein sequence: CACNLRRGDGYTF.

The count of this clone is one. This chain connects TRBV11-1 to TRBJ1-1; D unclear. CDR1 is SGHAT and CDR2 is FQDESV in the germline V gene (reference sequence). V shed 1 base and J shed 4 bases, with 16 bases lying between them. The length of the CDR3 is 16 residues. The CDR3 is CASSLEYGRQGTEAFF. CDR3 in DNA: TGTGCCAGCAGCTTAGAATACGGCAGACAAGGCACTGAAGCTTTCTTT.